This TCR beta chain appears in the sequencing data of a study of blood T cell repertoires in COVID-19. Across the whole study: PBMCs, B-cell-depleted T cells, or T cells provided the cDNA or gDNA that made up the material.

The length of the CDR3 is 13 residues. With 3 bases clipped from V and 4 bases from J, the junction kept 3 bases outside the gene matches. Looked up from germline, CDR1 is SGDLS and CDR2 is YYNGEE. Original processing methods: Estimated nucleated cell counts came from reference gene primer amplification. TCRdb keeps only in-frame clones here, not all; method: immunoSEQ multiplex PCR. V, J and clone size are those of that table, while D and trimming were read from the DNA. The table includes some 410,000 clones, 88% detected once. This clone appeared once. The sample comprised PBMCs or T cells enriched from blood (not recorded which). The receptor's source is a woman aged 30 to 39 with acute COVID-19. J is TRBJ1-2 and V is TRBV9; 7 positions match TRBD1. The CDR3 spells CASSAGQTYGYTF. The CDR3 bases are TGTGCCAGCAGCGCGGGACAGACCTATGGCTACACCTTC.